Sequencing of this T cell receptor delta chain was carried out in a study of gamma-delta chains in newborns, infants, children. Study as a whole: Microbial exposure reportedly drives polyclonal innate γδ T cell expansion after birth.

TCRdb applied CATT to the reads for clone calling. Among roughly 5,200 delta-chain clones listed, approximately 5% were seen once. Looked up from germline, CDR1 is TSWWSYY and CDR2 is QGS. The CDR3 totals 18 residues. Trimming stripped 4 bases from V and 0 bases from J, with 21 bases between. This clonotype was obtained from a child who was a newborn, infant or young child, either healthy, febrile or measles-vaccinated (not recorded which). The sequenced sample was blood. This chain joins TRDV1 and TRDJ1; TRDD3 might be the D (6 bases). TCRdb lists no J gene, so it was determined here by aligning the DNA to germline. This CDR3 reads CALGGPRPARGYTDKLIF. CDR3 coding DNA: TGTGCTCTTGGGGGCCCCCGCCCGGCCCGGGGATACACCGATAAACTCATCTTT.